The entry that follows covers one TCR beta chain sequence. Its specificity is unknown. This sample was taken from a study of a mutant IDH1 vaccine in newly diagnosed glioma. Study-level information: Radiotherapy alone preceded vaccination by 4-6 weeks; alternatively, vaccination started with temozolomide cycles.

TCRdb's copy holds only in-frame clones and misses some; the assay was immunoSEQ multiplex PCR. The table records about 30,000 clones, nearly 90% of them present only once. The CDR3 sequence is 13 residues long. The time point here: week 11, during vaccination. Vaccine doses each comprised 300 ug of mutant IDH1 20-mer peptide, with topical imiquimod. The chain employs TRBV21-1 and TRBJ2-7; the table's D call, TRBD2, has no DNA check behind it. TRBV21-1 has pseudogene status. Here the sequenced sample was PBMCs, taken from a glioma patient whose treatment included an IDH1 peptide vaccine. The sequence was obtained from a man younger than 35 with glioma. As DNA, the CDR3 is TGTGCCAGCAGCAAAAGAGGGACTTACGAGCAGTACTTC. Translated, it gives CASSKRGTYEQYF.